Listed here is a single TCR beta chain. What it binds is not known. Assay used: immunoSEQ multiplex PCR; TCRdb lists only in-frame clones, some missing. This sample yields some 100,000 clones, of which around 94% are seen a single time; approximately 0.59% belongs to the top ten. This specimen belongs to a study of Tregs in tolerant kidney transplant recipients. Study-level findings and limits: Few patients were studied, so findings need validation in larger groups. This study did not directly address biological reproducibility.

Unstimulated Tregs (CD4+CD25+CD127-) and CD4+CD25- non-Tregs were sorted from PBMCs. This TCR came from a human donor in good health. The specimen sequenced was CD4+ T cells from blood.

The CDR3 nucleotides are TGCGCCAGCAGCTTGTCCGGTGGACAGGGTTCCTACGAGCAGTACTTC. It translates to CASSLSGGQGSYEQYF. The chain combines TRBV5-1 with TRBJ2-7; TRBD1 aligns across 8 bases. Germline V gene data show CDR1 as SGHRS and CDR2 as YFSETQ. The CDR3 has 16 amino acids. V shed 1 base, J shed 1 base, and the junction held 7 bases outside the gene matches.